This record covers a single TCR beta chain. Its specific antigen is unknown. Base qualities are not provided; no much larger clone lies one nucleotide away. Reading from cysteine to phenylalanine, the CDR3 counts 12 amino acids. CDR3 DNA is the only sequence kept; it has 36 bases, read in frame from the first base. Trimmed from V: 6 bases; trimmed from J: 9 bases; junction bases lacking a gene match: 4. Reading the germline V gene (reference sequence) gives CDR1 MNHEY and CDR2 SMNVEV. Instrument used: Illumina HiSeq 2500. Quantitative 5'-RACE with molecular barcodes was the method used to prepare the TCR beta libraries. As for the authors' bioinformatics: Disease-linked TCR variants were identified with a new computational method built on a probabilistic model of VDJ rearrangement. TCRdb redid the processing of the public reads, applying fastp at Q25 and MiXCR, and retained in-frame beta chains. When rows share a CDR3 protein, they turn into one entry using the most common DNA and genes. The V and J calls were not made by the authors but by TCRdb's processing. This sample is represented by 270,000 or so distinct CDR3 sequences; 15% to 20% of them were singletons. The ten largest account for about a third of the sample.

This sample was included in a study of CD8 T cells in ankylosing spondylitis (dated by TCRdb to 2016 to 2017). Regarding the complete study: To find TCR variants linked to disease, the study profiled T cell receptor beta repertoires in ankylosing spondylitis patients and healthy donors. Peripheral blood samples were taken, and synovial fluid was additionally collected from ankylosing spondylitis patients. The whole study cohort included roughly 110 healthy donors and 20 to 25 ankylosing spondylitis patients.

The paper's findings and limits, for the study overall: A CD8+ phenotype was shown by the disease-linked clones, which were found at relatively low frequencies in peripheral blood. Some motif variants were previously reported in synovial fluid and blood of reactive arthritis patients, suggesting common disease-initiation mechanisms. A TCR beta motif of 8 or 9 highly homologous amino acid variants appeared characteristic of blood from ankylosing spondylitis patients. Significant enrichment of the disease-linked clones was reported in matched synovial fluid samples from ankylosing spondylitis patients.

The sequence joins TRBV27 to TRBJ1-2, with 10 middle bases fitting TRBD1. The specimen was blood, either unsorted or a sorted T cell fraction (not recorded which). The receptor was isolated from a male donor with ankylosing spondylitis or in good health (not recorded which). The CDR3 region reads CASRGQGQRYTF. The DNA sequence is given as TGTGCCAGCAGGGGACAGGGGCAGCGCTACACCTTC.